Presented here are 2 T cell receptor beta chains from one specimen sequenced in a study of tumor T cells in aggressive B-cell lymphoma. Here immunoSEQ multiplex PCR was the method, and the copy in TCRdb shows in-frame clones only, minus some. The data show 5,500 to 7,000 clones, with about three quarters seen just once and 7.4% held by the top ten. Material: tumor tissue. The receptors were sampled from an adult with diffuse large B cell lymphoma.

This clone turned up a few times. The chain links TRBV9 to TRBJ2-5; tentatively, D is TRBD2 (6 bases). Germline assignment: CDR1 SGDLS and CDR2 YYNGEE. The CDR3 length is 15 residues. V gave up 2 bases and J gave up 2 bases, with 13 bases separating them. CDR3 bases: TGTGCCAGCAGCGTGAGTAGCGGAAGTCAAGAGACCCAGTACTTC. Its translation: CASSVSSGSQETQYF. The full variable domain, rest sourced from reference TRBV9 and TRBJ2-5, is DSGVTQTPKHLITATGQRVTLRCSPRSGDLSVYWYQQSLDQGLQFLIQYYNGEERAKGNILERFSAQQFPDLHSELNLSSLELGDSALYFCASSVSSGSQETQYFGPGTRLLVL.

This chain uses TRBV6-1 with TRBJ2-1; 9 bases are shared with TRBD2. In germline, CDR1 is MNHNS, CDR2 SASEGT. This CDR3 is 20 amino acids long. The junction had 17 bases not matched to a gene; V was cut back by 1 base and J by 4 bases. The CDR3 here is CASSEDRVLAGLRAYNEQFF. In DNA, the CDR3 is TGTGCCAGCAGTGAAGATCGGGTTCTAGCGGGATTACGCGCTTACAATGAGCAGTTCTTC.